The clone carrying this T cell receptor beta chain came up once. As yet, its antigen is unknown. This sample was included in a study of T cell responses to AZD1222 COVID-19 vaccine. Generated by immunoSEQ multiplex PCR, the TCRdb table keeps only in-frame clones and is missing some. The table includes roughly 140,000 clones, around four fifths detected once. Study conclusions and caveats: Repertoire samples came only from after the peak T cell response. Of spike-specific TCRs, nearly half reportedly target regions left unmutated in variants.

CDR3 length: 15 residues. The V end lost 1 base, the J end lost 0 bases, and 7 bases lay between the germline ends. In germline, CDR1 is LNHDA, CDR2 SQIVND (reference sequence). The chain recombines TRBV19 with TRBJ1-3; D gene ambiguous. This receptor was obtained from an adult in good health. The sample was peripheral blood, taken on day 0 of MenACWY control vaccination. The CDR3 DNA reads as TGTGCCAGTAGTATAGGGCGCAGCTCTGGAAACACCATATATTTT. Translated, it gives CASSIGRSSGNTIYF.